Listed here are 6 T cell receptor beta chains from one sample, sequenced in a study of beta chain features in type 1 diabetes. TCRB transcripts that were expressed got sequenced, as all of the isolated RNA had been reverse transcribed. Measured with immunoSEQ multiplex PCR; TCRdb has only the in-frame clones, and not every one. Among a few hundred thousand clones listed, over 9.5% were seen once. Material for sequencing was naive CD4+ T cells from blood. These receptors all stem from a woman between 18 and 29 years old in good health.

This clone was seen ten or more times. The chain combines TRBV7-2 with TRBJ2-4; weak D call: TRBD1 (6 bases). The CDR3 length is 14 residues. Germline-derived CDR1 and CDR2 are SGHTA and FQGNSA. V lost 1 base and J lost 3, with 7 bases in between. The CDR3 region is CASSLDRVKNIQYF. CDR3 nucleotides: TGTGCCAGCAGCTTAGACAGGGTCAAAAACATTCAGTACTTC.

Only a few counts were recorded for this clone. The identical CDR3 is also encoded by other nucleotide sequences in the sample. The genes are TRBV18 and TRBJ1-3, with D hard to call. Between the trimmed V and J ends, which lost 3 bases and 1 base, there was a span of 4 bases. Germline V lookup: CDR1 KGHSH, CDR2 LQKENI. This CDR3 is 13 amino acids long. CDR3 DNA: TGTGCCAGCTCACCTTCGTCTGGAAACACCATATATTTT. Amino acid sequence: CASSPSSGNTIYF.

This clone was seen more than once but under ten times. The chain carries TRBV11-2 and TRBJ2-7, with TRBD2 matching over 9 bases. V was pared by 4 bases and J by 4 bases, with 8 bases of the junction left unmatched. This CDR3 contains 15 residues. The germline CDR1 and CDR2 sequences are SGHAT and FQNNGV. The chain's CDR3 is CASSSRLADLYEQYF. The DNA of the CDR3 is TGTGCCAGCAGCTCCCGACTAGCGGATTTGTACGAGCAGTACTTC.

A few counts support this clone. This chain uses TRBV7-9 with TRBJ2-7, with D possibly being TRBD1 (6 bases). Trimming removed 5 bases at V and 7 bases at J, with 30 bases between. The CDR3 runs 18 residues. Germline V gene lookup returns CDR1 SEHNR and CDR2 FQNEAQ (reference sequence). The CDR3 loop reads CASSPSLRLAGAPREQYF. In DNA, the CDR3 is TGTGCCAGCAGCCCCTCCCTACGCTTGGCAGGGGCCCCTAGGGAGCAGTACTTC.

This clone was counted between two and nine times. The V gene is TRBV7-9, the J gene TRBJ2-1; TRBD2 aligns across 8 bases. This CDR3 is 16 amino acids long. CDR1 SEHNR and CDR2 FQNEAQ come from the germline V gene (reference sequence). The V gene end was trimmed by 5 bases and the J gene end by 4 bases; junction bases not matched to a gene: 10. The CDR3 protein is CASSPRRQREYNEQFF. CDR3 sequence (DNA): TGTGCCAGCAGCCCCCGCCGCCAGCGGGAGTACAATGAGCAGTTCTTC.

This clone was detected a few times. V and J are TRBV29-1 and TRBJ2-3, with D possibly being TRBD1 (6 bases). Looked up from germline, CDR1 is SQVTM and CDR2 is ANQGSEA. The germline V and J ends were trimmed by 4 bases and 6 bases, with 17 bases remaining between them. This CDR3 has 14 amino acids. In DNA form, the CDR3 reads TGCAGCGTTGGGGGACATTTTTTTTCCGATACGCAGTATTTT. It translates to CSVGGHFFSDTQYF.